A single sample is the source of the 16 T cell receptor beta chains below, sequenced in a study of shared clonotypes between healthy human individuals. Repertoires were generated with immunoSEQ multiplex PCR, while TCRdb's copy carries only in-frame clones and drops some. The sample records 550,000 to 600,000 clones, 95% to 98% being singletons. Selected positively for CCR7 and CD45RO-negative, naive CD8 cells excluded terminally differentiated effector memory CD45RA+ cells. The sequencing input was naive CD8+ T cells sorted from blood. The receptors here all came from a man aged 30 to 45 in good health.

The chain uses TRBV27 and TRBJ2-1; perhaps TRBD2 as D (6 bases). Germline V lookup: CDR1 MNHEY, CDR2 SMNVEV (reference sequence). Trimming left V 7 bases short and J 0 bases short, with 10 bases between. The CDR3 contains 14 residues. The CDR3 sequence: CASKSGSSYNEQFF. The CDR3 nucleotides read TGTGCCAGCAAATCCGGGAGCTCCTACAATGAGCAGTTCTTC.

V and J are TRBV7-9 and TRBJ1-2; D is possibly TRBD1 (6 bases). CDR1 and CDR2 from the germline V gene are SEHNR and FQNEAQ (reference sequence). This CDR3 region has 15 residues. Trimming pared 2 bases from V and 3 bases from J, leaving 13 bases between. CDR3 DNA: TGTGCCAGCAGCTTAAGTGTGTCAGGGGACTATGGCTACACCTTC. It specifies CASSLSVSGDYGYTF.

The V call is TRBV7-9, the J call TRBJ2-7; D might be TRBD1 or TRBD2, each matching 5 bases. The CDR3 sequence is 15 residues long. Trimming stripped 5 bases from V and 5 bases from J, with 19 bases between. Germline V gives CDR1 SEHNR, CDR2 FQNEAQ (reference sequence). CDR3 loop: CASSEVARELNEQYF. The CDR3 DNA sequence: TGTGCCAGCAGCGAAGTGGCCAGGGAGCTGAACGAGCAGTACTTC.

The chain couples TRBV2 to TRBJ1-2, with D tentatively TRBD1 (6 bases). V gave up 9 bases and J gave up 4 bases, with 24 bases separating them. The CDR3 is 16 amino acids. Germline V gives CDR1 SNHLY, CDR2 FYNNEI. The CDR3 sequence: CASPLGAGRSGYGYTF. CDR3 sequence (DNA): TGTGCCAGTCCCCTGGGGGCAGGGAGGTCTGGCTATGGCTACACCTTC.

This clone has just one count. V and J are TRBV4-1 and TRBJ2-5; D remains ambiguous. V gave up 10 bases and J gave up 1 base, with 16 bases separating them. The CDR3 is 14 residues long. Germline values: CDR1 MGHRA, CDR2 YSYEKL. CDR3 region: CAITQSPLQETQYF. CDR3 DNA sequence: TGCGCCATTACCCAGTCACCTCTCCAAGAGACCCAGTACTTC.

This chain links TRBV6-1 with TRBJ2-7; D uncertain. This CDR3 is built from 12 residues. Germline CDR1 reads MNHNS; CDR2 reads SASEGT. V was cut by 1 base and J by 3 bases, with 4 bases left in between. The CDR3 DNA follows: TGTGCCAGCAGTGAAGAAGTCTACGAGCAGTACTTC. Encoded protein: CASSEEVYEQYF.

The chain couples TRBV14 to TRBJ1-4; unclear D gene. The CDR3 consists of 18 residues. Germline V gene lookup returns CDR1 SGHDN and CDR2 FVKESK. The ends were cut back, 0 bases at V and 0 bases at J, with 14 bases in the middle. The CDR3 coding sequence is TGTGCCAGCAGCCAAGATCTAGTACAGACTCCAACTAATGAAAAACTGTTTTTT. Translation: CASSQDLVQTPTNEKLFF.

The chain employs TRBV21-1 and TRBJ2-6. TRBV21-1 is classified as a pseudogene. The CDR3 totals 18 residues. CDR3 sequence (DNA): TGTGCCAGCAGCTTCCCAAGGTTTAGGGGGGCTGGGGCCAACGTCCTGACTTTC. Translating it yields CASSFPRFRGAGANVLTF.

The genes are TRBV14 and TRBJ1-2; possibly TRBD1 for D (6 bases). Trimming left V 0 bases short and J 3 bases short, with 14 bases between. The CDR3 is 16 amino acids. Germline V CDR1 and CDR2: SGHDN, FVKESK. Written as DNA, the CDR3 is TGTGCCAGCAGCCAAGAATTACAGGGAATCGACTATGGCTACACCTTC. This sequence encodes CASSQELQGIDYGYTF.

The chain carries TRBV5-4 and TRBJ2-7; 7 nucleotides match TRBD1. Trimming removed 4 bases from V and 2 bases from J; junction bases left unmatched: 9. In germline, CDR1 is SGHNT, CDR2 YYREEE (reference sequence). CDR3 length: 15 residues. The CDR3 region is CASSSTGTATYEQYF. CDR3 coding DNA: TGTGCCAGCAGCAGTACCGGGACAGCGACCTACGAGCAGTACTTC.

This chain links TRBV15 with TRBJ2-7; 7 positions match TRBD1. The V and J ends lost 1 base and 1 base, in that order; junction bases with no gene match: 4. The germline gives CDR1 LNHNV, CDR2 YYDKDF (reference sequence). This CDR3 spans 15 amino acids. CDR3 coding DNA: TGTGCCACCAGCAGAGTCCGGGACAGTTCCTACGAGCAGTACTTC. This encodes CATSRVRDSSYEQYF.

This chain joins TRBV2 and TRBJ2-7, with 8 bases matching TRBD1. The CDR3 is 13 residues long. V shed 7 bases, J shed 3 bases, and the junction held 5 bases outside the gene matches. CDR1 SNHLY and CDR2 FYNNEI come from the germline V gene. This CDR3 is CASMGDRGYEQYF. The CDR3 nucleotides are TGTGCCAGCATGGGTGACAGGGGCTACGAGCAGTACTTC. The entire variable domain, with the rest obtained from reference TRBV2 and TRBJ2-7, is as follows: EPEVTQTPSHQVTQMGQEVILRCVPISNHLYFYWYRQILGQKVEFLVSFYNNEISEKSEIFDDQFSVERPDGSNFTLKIRSTKLEDSAMYFCASMGDRGYEQYFGPGTRLTVT.

This chain links TRBV18 with TRBJ2-3, with D maybe TRBD1 (5 bases). The CDR3 runs to 14 residues. Trimming took 2 bases from V and 2 from J, leaving 8 bases between them. CDR1 is KGHSH and CDR2 is LQKENI in the germline V gene. CDR3 DNA: TGTGCCAGCTCACCATGGACAACCACAGATACGCAGTATTTT. Its protein product is CASSPWTTTDTQYF.

The chain combines TRBV7-9 with TRBJ2-3; TRBD2 matches 7 bases. The germline CDR1 and CDR2 sequences are SEHNR and FQNEAQ (reference sequence). J was trimmed by 4 bases and V by 3 bases; bases with no gene match: 10. The CDR3 consists of 16 residues. The CDR3: CASSFTEGGPADTQYF. CDR3 bases: TGTGCCAGCAGCTTTACTGAGGGAGGGCCGGCAGATACGCAGTATTTT.

Concerning this clone itself: The DNA is left out, because the CDR3 cannot be placed on it with certainty; the CDR3 is given as TCRdb lists it. The gene calls are TRBV28 and TRBJ1-4. Germline V gives CDR1 MDHEN, CDR2 SYDVKM. Ends included, the CDR3 has 15 residues. CDR3 region: CASSSSGPANEKLFF.

Regarding this clone: This CDR3 is also generated by other DNA sequences in the sample. The chain employs TRBV7-6 and TRBJ2-7; 9 bases line up with TRBD2. The CDR3 runs 16 residues. V trimming: 1 base; J trimming: 1 base; junction bases outside the gene matches: 5. Germline CDR1 is SGHVS and CDR2 is FNYEAQ. The CDR3 region is CASSLGSAGGSYEQYF. The DNA of the CDR3 is TGTGCCAGCAGCTTAGGGTCCGCGGGAGGGTCCTACGAGCAGTACTTC.